Reported below is one TCR beta chain. As yet, its antigen is unknown. The data originate from a study of T cell responses to AZD1222 COVID-19 vaccine. Study-wide results and caveats: Mostly white British, mostly female donors; authors suggested clonal diversity may be underestimated.

The V and J ends lost 8 bases and 6 bases respectively, with 17 bases between them. This CDR3 spans 15 amino acids. In germline, CDR1 is SNHLY, CDR2 FYNNEI. Repertoires were generated with immunoSEQ multiplex PCR, while TCRdb's copy carries only in-frame clones and drops some. Among some 88,000 clones listed, about 91% were seen once. This chain uses TRBV2 with TRBJ1-6; D is unresolved. This material consisted of peripheral blood, taken on day 0 of AZD1222 vaccination. This sequence originates from an adult in good health. CDR3 residues: CASSDEAISNSPLHF. The DNA for the CDR3 is TGTGCCAGCTCGGACGAAGCCATCTCTAATTCACCCCTCCACTTT.